What follows are 21 T cell receptor beta chains derived from one specimen sequenced in a study of shared clonotypes between healthy human individuals. This table comes from immunoSEQ multiplex PCR, and its TCRdb copy is limited to in-frame clones, with some not included. Of around 530,000 clones listed, roughly 72% are singletons. What was sequenced was PBMCs. Receptors were obtained from a woman between 35 and 50 years old in good health. Some clones in this sample may be carry-over from other donors' samples.

V is TRBV2 and J is TRBJ2-7, with 8 bases matching TRBD1. The ends lost 9 bases at V and 7 bases at J; junction bases unmatched: 8. Germline V gene lookup returns CDR1 SNHLY and CDR2 FYNNEI. The CDR3 has 12 residues. CDR3 nucleotides: TGTGCCAGTACTCAGGGGGCGGGGGAGCAGTACTTC. Amino acid sequence: CASTQGAGEQYF.

In its sample, this clone was seen once. The chain uses TRBV27 and TRBJ2-5; D perhaps matches TRBD1 (6 bases). Germline lookup yields CDR1 MNHEY and CDR2 SMNVEV (reference sequence). Trimming took 6 bases from V and 1 from J, leaving 18 bases between them. This CDR3 has 16 residues. The chain's CDR3 is CASRSTAGTPQETQYF. The CDR3 DNA follows: TGTGCCAGCAGATCAACCGCCGGGACACCCCAAGAGACCCAGTACTTC.

V is TRBV19 and J is TRBJ1-1; 7 bases are shared with TRBD1. V trimming: 3 bases; J trimming: 8 bases; junction bases outside the gene matches: 6. The germline V gene has CDR1 LNHDA and CDR2 SQIVND (reference sequence). The CDR3 covers 13 residues. CDR3 region: CASSINRQGEAFF. Written as DNA, the CDR3 is TGTGCCAGTAGTATTAACCGACAGGGAGAAGCTTTCTTT.

In DNA, the CDR3 is TGTGCCAGCAGTTCCCCGGGGGGGAGGGCCAGAAATGAGCAGTTCTTC. Translation gives CASSSPGGRARNEQFF. The rearrangement links TRBV6-5 to TRBJ2-1; the match to TRBD2 covers 8 bases. After removal of 4 bases from V and 7 bases from J, the junction contained 12 bases not matched to a gene. CDR3 size: 16 residues. The germline CDR1 and CDR2 sequences are MNHEY and SVGAGI.

This sequence joins TRBV4-1 and TRBJ2-1; the D gene is possibly TRBD1 (6 bases). Germline CDR1 is MGHRA and CDR2 is YSYEKL. V lost 2 bases to trimming and J lost 7 bases, with 15 bases between them. This CDR3 is built from 15 residues. The CDR3 protein is CASSQFRTGLNEQFF. The CDR3 DNA reads TGCGCCAGCAGCCAATTTCGCACAGGGTTGAATGAGCAGTTCTTC.

This chain connects TRBV6-5 to TRBJ1-1; TRBD1 might be the D (5 bases). In germline, CDR1 is MNHEY, CDR2 SVGAGI. The CDR3 is 14 amino acids. V was clipped by 0 bases and J by 4 bases, with 9 bases between them. The CDR3 reads CASSYSLGGTEAFF. The CDR3 DNA follows: TGTGCCAGCAGTTACTCTTTGGGGGGCACTGAAGCTTTCTTT.

This sequence joins TRBV2 and TRBJ2-7; perhaps TRBD2 as D (6 bases). Between the trimmed V and J ends, which lost 6 bases and 5 bases, there was a span of 14 bases. The CDR3 covers 13 residues. CDR1 SNHLY and CDR2 FYNNEI come from the germline V gene. CDR3 DNA sequence: TGTGCCAGCAGGCGGGACCTACTCGACGAGCAGTACTTC. Translating it yields CASRRDLLDEQYF.

J is TRBJ2-2 and V is TRBV6-1; TRBD2 agrees at 14 bases. The germline V gene encodes CDR1 MNHNS and CDR2 SASEGT. J lost 7 bases, V lost 4 bases, and 8 bases had no gene match. This CDR3 comprises 17 residues. This CDR3 is CASSGLAGGPRIGELFF. The CDR3 DNA reads as TGTGCCAGCAGTGGACTAGCGGGAGGGCCGCGGATCGGGGAGCTGTTTTTT.

About this clone itself: A read error is likely here: a far larger clone is one base away. This chain joins TRBV4-3 and TRBJ1-4; 7 bases match TRBD1. The CDR3 loop spans 15 amino acids. Germline assignment: CDR1 LGHNA and CDR2 YSLEER. The V segment lost 0 bases and the J segment 8 bases; nucleotides outside the gene matches: 6. The CDR3 loop reads CASSQETGKEEKLFF. The CDR3 region has the DNA TGCGCCAGCAGCCAAGAGACAGGGAAGGAAGAAAAACTGTTTTTT.

The chain recombines TRBV7-9 with TRBJ1-5; D unclear. Trimming pared 1 base from V and 0 bases from J, leaving 13 bases between. The germline gives CDR1 SEHNR, CDR2 FQNEAQ (reference sequence). The CDR3 is made up of 17 amino acids. CDR3 bases: TGTGCCAGCAGCTTAGGCCGGGCCAGATATAGCAATCAGCCCCAGCATTTT. This codes for CASSLGRARYSNQPQHF.

CDR3 bases: TGTGCCATCAGTGAGCCGGTGGTCACCAACAATGAGCAGTTCTTC. It codes for CAISEPVVTNNEQFF. The chain is built from TRBV10-3 and TRBJ2-1; no reliable D call. CDR1 and CDR2 from the germline V gene are ENHRY and SYGVKD. The CDR3 length is 15 residues. Trimming removed 2 bases at V and 5 bases at J, with 13 bases between.

This clone showed up just a few times. J is TRBJ1-1 and V is TRBV2, with unresolved D. Trimming stripped 4 bases from V and 1 base from J, with 7 bases between. The CDR3 sequence is 13 residues long. Germline values: CDR1 SNHLY, CDR2 FYNNEI. The CDR3 DNA reads as TGTGCCAGCAGTGTTTACCAGAACACTGAAGCTTTCTTT. Its protein product is CASSVYQNTEAFF.

The chain recombines TRBV18 with TRBJ1-3; possible D gene TRBD1, 5 bases. In germline, CDR1 is KGHSH, CDR2 LQKENI. Deletions cut 3 bases from V and 3 bases from J, with 9 bases between. CDR3 length equals 14 residues. In DNA, the CDR3 is TGTGCCAGCTCACCTGGGGGTGTTGGAAACACCATATATTTT. As protein: CASSPGGVGNTIYF.

The chain recombines TRBV2 with TRBJ1-3, with TRBD1 matching 7 bases. Germline V gives CDR1 SNHLY, CDR2 FYNNEI. There are 13 residues in the CDR3. J gave up 7 bases and V 1 base, and 1 base lay outside the gene matches. The CDR3 loop reads CASSEVRGNTIYF. The CDR3 DNA follows: TGTGCCAGCAGTGAAGTCAGGGGGAACACCATATATTTT. The full variable domain, its missing parts supplied by reference TRBV2 and TRBJ1-3, is EPEVTQTPSHQVTQMGQEVILRCVPISNHLYFYWYRQILGQKVEFLVSFYNNEISEKSEIFDDQFSVERPDGSNFTLKIRSTKLEDSAMYFCASSEVRGNTIYFGEGSWLTVV.

V gene TRBV2 combines with J gene TRBJ1-5, with 8 positions matching TRBD1. Per germline, CDR1 SNHLY and CDR2 FYNNEI. J lost 9 bases, V lost 2 bases, and 6 bases had no gene match. The CDR3 covers 14 residues. CDR3 bases: TGTGCCAGCAGTGAAACGGACAGGGTGAGGCCCCAGCATTTT. Its protein is CASSETDRVRPQHF.

This chain uses TRBV5-8 with TRBJ2-1; D is undetermined. The CDR3 has 14 residues. Trimming took 2 bases from V and 9 from J, leaving 15 bases between them. Germline CDR1 SGHTS, CDR2 YDEGEE. CDR3 nucleotide sequence: TGTGCCAGCAGCTTTTATTTAGAAACCTTTGAGCAGTTCTTC. Its protein product is CASSFYLETFEQFF. Full variable domain (missing parts from reference TRBV5-8 and TRBJ2-1): EAGVTQSPTHLIKTRGQQATLRCSPISGHTSVYWYQQALGLGLQFLLWYDEGEERNRGNFPPRFSGRQFPNYSSELNVNALELEDSALYLCASSFYLETFEQFFGPGTRLTVL.

Note on this clone: One junction end disagrees with the germline gene, perhaps due to a read error. J is TRBJ2-5 and V is TRBV29-1, with 10 nucleotides matching TRBD2. This CDR3 has 14 residues. Germline CDR1 and CDR2: SQVTM and ANQGSEA. The CDR3 is CSARASGSLETQYF. DNA for the CDR3: TGTAGCGCTCGGGCTAGCGGGAGTCTAGAGACCCAGTACTTC.

The gene calls are TRBV27 and TRBJ2-7; TRBD2 aligns across 7 bases. Unmatched junction bases numbered 5, after V lost 2 bases and J lost 1 base. Germline CDR1 MNHEY, CDR2 SMNVEV (reference sequence). The CDR3 spans 15 residues. CDR3 protein: CASSLGGGGSYEQYF. The CDR3 DNA reads as TGTGCCAGCAGTTTAGGAGGCGGGGGATCCTACGAGCAGTACTTC.

This clone was detected a few times. The chain carries TRBV2 and TRBJ2-1; 9 positions agree with TRBD2. This CDR3 contains 15 residues. Germline V lookup: CDR1 SNHLY, CDR2 FYNNEI. V lost 6 bases and J lost 0; bases outside the gene matches: 3. As DNA, the CDR3 is TGTGCCAGCAGGTTAGCGGGGGCCTCCTACAATGAGCAGTTCTTC. This encodes CASRLAGASYNEQFF.

This sequence joins TRBV28 and TRBJ2-7; 8 bases line up with TRBD1. The CDR3 contains 14 residues. With V trimmed by 7 bases and J by 3 bases, 8 bases remained unmatched. Germline values: CDR1 MDHEN, CDR2 SYDVKM. As DNA, the CDR3 is TGTGCCAGCACCCCGGGACAGGAGTTCTACGAGCAGTACTTC. This encodes CASTPGQEFYEQYF.

The CDR3 DNA reads as TGCGCCAGCAGCCCGGCAGGCCTCTACGAGCAGTACTTC. It encodes CASSPAGLYEQYF. This sequence joins TRBV5-1 and TRBJ2-7; unclear D gene. The CDR3 covers 13 residues. Germline assignment: CDR1 SGHRS and CDR2 YFSETQ. V was trimmed by 4 bases and J by 3 bases, leaving 11 bases between them.